The rows below give T cell receptor beta chains drawn from one sample of a study of T-cell memory formation after mild COVID-19. TCRdb reprocessed the 5' RACE reads via MiXCR and lists one record per CDR3 protein. Seen here are about 360,000 distinct CDR3 sequences, approximately 15% observed once, and the top ten hold roughly 22%. Source material: PBMCs or a T cell subset sorted from them (not recorded which). All receptors derive from a young man who had mild COVID-19 (a few samples of this study predate the infection). Cell type and time point are not known. Both conserved end residues are part of each CDR3.

v_call	cdr3_aa
TRBV7-9	CASSPDLQGAEAFF
TRBV7-6	CASSLNSGPVTGELFF
TRBV7-2	CASSLGLDAYEQYF
TRBV6-5	CASRPRGVATEAFF
TRBV5-1	CASSPEGDYGYTF
TRBV4-1	CASSQGGGTGALEQYF
TRBV20-1	CSASRGPRDQPQHF
TRBV20-1	CSARDATSGSTDTQYF
TRBV10-1	CASSVGAGPYEQYF
TRBV2	CASKSTSGAPDTQYF
TRBV6-6	CASSYPGKTQYF
TRBV7-9	CASSRRAGSITGELFF
TRBV7-2	CASSQGLAYTDTQYF
TRBV6-6	CASSYFSRSGTDTQYF
TRBV20-1	CSAPKGQQSYNEQFF
TRBV7-2	CASSPGGNTEAFF
TRBV25-1	CASSEGATETQYF
TRBV12-3/TRBV12-4	CASTSWAEGTDTQYF